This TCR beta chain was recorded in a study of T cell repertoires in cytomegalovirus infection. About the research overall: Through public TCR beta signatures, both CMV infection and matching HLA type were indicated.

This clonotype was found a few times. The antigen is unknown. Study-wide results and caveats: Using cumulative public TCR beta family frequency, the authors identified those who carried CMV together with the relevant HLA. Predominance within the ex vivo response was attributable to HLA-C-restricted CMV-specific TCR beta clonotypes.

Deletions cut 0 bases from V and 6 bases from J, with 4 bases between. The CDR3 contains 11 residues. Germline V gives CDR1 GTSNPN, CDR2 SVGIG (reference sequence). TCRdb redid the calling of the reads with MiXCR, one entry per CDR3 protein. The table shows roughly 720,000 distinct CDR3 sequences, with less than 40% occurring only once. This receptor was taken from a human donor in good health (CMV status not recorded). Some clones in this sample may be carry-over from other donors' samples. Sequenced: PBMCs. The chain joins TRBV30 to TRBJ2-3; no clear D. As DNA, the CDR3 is TGTGCCTGGAGTGTCACTGATACGCAGTATTTT. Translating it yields CAWSVTDTQYF. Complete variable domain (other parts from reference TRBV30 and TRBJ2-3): SQTIHQWPATLVQPVGSPLSLECTVEGTSNPNLYWYRQAAGRGLQLLFYSVGIGQISSEVPQNLSASRPQDRQFILSSKKLLLSDSGFYLCAWSVTDTQYFGPGTRLTVL.